This T cell receptor beta chain was captured by sequencing in a study of blood T cell repertoires in COVID-19. Across the whole study: T cells, B-cell-depleted T cells, or PBMCs provided the cDNA or gDNA that served as material.

The repertoire was sequenced with immunoSEQ multiplex PCR; TCRdb's copy has only in-frame clones and lacks some. Of a few hundred thousand clones in the sample, roughly 89% were seen once. Per germline, CDR1 SGHAT and CDR2 FQNNGV. This CDR3 spans 16 amino acids. V lost 2 bases, J lost 1 base, and 2 bases stayed unmatched. Two negative PCRs, clearance, or symptom resolution characterized the recovered Cohort 3 donors. The material sequenced was PBMCs or T cells enriched from blood (not recorded which). The chain has TRBV11-2 and TRBJ1-1; the match to TRBD1 covers 12 bases. The receptor was isolated from a woman aged 25-40 years who had recovered from COVID-19. The chain's CDR3 is CASSLWDRGQNTEAFF. Here the CDR3 DNA reads TGTGCCAGCAGCTTATGGGACAGGGGGCAGAACACTGAAGCTTTCTTT.